This T cell receptor (beta chain) emerged from a study of technical replicates of blood from a handful of donors. The CDR3 runs 14 residues. V shed 1 base and J shed 2 bases, with 8 bases lying between them. Germline assignment: CDR1 MGHDK and CDR2 SYGVNS. Here immunoSEQ multiplex PCR was the method, and the copy in TCRdb shows in-frame clones only, minus some. The sample lists 80,000 to 95,000 clones; 90% to 97% were seen once. The origin of this receptor is a human donor in good health. Sequencing was carried out using T cells isolated from PBMCs. The rearrangement links TRBV25-1 to TRBJ2-5; D unresolved. For the CDR3, the DNA is TGTGCCAGCAGTGAATTTGGCATACAAGAGACCCAGTACTTC. Translation gives CASSEFGIQETQYF.